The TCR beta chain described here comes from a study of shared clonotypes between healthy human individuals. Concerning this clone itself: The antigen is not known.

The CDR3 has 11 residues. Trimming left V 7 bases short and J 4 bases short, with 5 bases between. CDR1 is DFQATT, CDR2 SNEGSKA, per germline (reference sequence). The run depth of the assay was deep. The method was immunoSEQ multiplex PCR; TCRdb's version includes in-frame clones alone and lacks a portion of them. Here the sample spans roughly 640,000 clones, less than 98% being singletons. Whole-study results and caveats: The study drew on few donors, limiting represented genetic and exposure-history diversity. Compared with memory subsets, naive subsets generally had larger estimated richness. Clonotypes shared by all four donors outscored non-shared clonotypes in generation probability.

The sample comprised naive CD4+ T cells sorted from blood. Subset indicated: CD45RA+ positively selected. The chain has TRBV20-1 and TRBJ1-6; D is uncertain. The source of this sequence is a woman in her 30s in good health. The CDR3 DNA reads TGCAGTGGAGGGTATAATTCACCCCTCCACTTT. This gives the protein CSGGYNSPLHF.